Each of the 25 T cell receptor beta chains below was sequenced from the same sample in a study of shared clonotypes between healthy human individuals. Generated by immunoSEQ multiplex PCR, the TCRdb table keeps only in-frame clones and is missing some. Seen here are approximately 530,000 clones, more than 95% observed once, and the top ten hold about 0.064%. The sample comprised naive CD4+ T cells sorted from blood. The subset denotes: CD45RA+ positively selected. The source of these receptors is a woman under 40 in good health.

This sequence joins TRBV6-1 and TRBJ2-5; D perhaps matches TRBD2 (5 bases). V lost 2 bases and J 5 bases, leaving 6 bases between the germline ends. Germline loops: CDR1 MNHNS, CDR2 SASEGT. The CDR3 covers 12 residues. CDR3 bases: TGTGCCAGCAGTGAATCGGGGGAGACCCAGTACTTC. Protein product: CASSESGETQYF.

The rearrangement links TRBV11-2 to TRBJ2-7; 9 nucleotides line up with TRBD1. The length of the CDR3 is 15 residues. V lost 5 bases and J lost 4; bases outside the gene matches: 9. Germline values: CDR1 SGHAT, CDR2 FQNNGV. The CDR3 here is CASSQVGQGTYEQYF. CDR3 DNA: TGTGCCAGCAGCCAAGTCGGACAGGGGACTTACGAGCAGTACTTC.

V is TRBV5-1 and J is TRBJ2-3; D not resolved. Germline-derived CDR1 and CDR2 are SGHRS and YFSETQ. CDR3 length: 15 residues. Trimming cost V 0 bases and J 0 bases, with 8 bases left between them. This CDR3 reads CASSLGGSSTDTQYF. DNA for the CDR3: TGCGCCAGCAGCTTGGGGGGTTCTAGCACAGATACGCAGTATTTT.

This rearrangement joins TRBV28 to TRBJ1-5, with 9 bases lining up with TRBD1. The length of the CDR3 is 15 residues. The V gene end was trimmed by 6 bases and the J gene end by 6 bases; junction bases not matched to a gene: 9. Germline CDR1 MDHEN, CDR2 SYDVKM. CDR3 nucleotides: TGTGCCAGCAGCACAGGACAGGGGAGGTCTCAGCCCCAGCATTTT. The encoded protein is CASSTGQGRSQPQHF.

This clone was detected once. The chain joins TRBV5-1 to TRBJ2-7; perhaps TRBD2 as D (6 bases). Trimming took 1 base from V and 2 from J, leaving 10 bases between them. This CDR3 region has 14 residues. Germline CDR1 reads SGHRS; CDR2 reads YFSETQ. CDR3: CASSLTSRPYEQYF. The CDR3 coding sequence is TGCGCCAGCAGCTTGACTAGCCGTCCCTACGAGCAGTACTTC.

The chain uses TRBV6-1 and TRBJ2-7; a possible D gene is TRBD1 (6 bases). This CDR3 contains 15 residues. Germline CDR1 and CDR2: MNHNS and SASEGT. Trimming took off 2 bases at V and 3 bases at J, with 14 bases between the two ends. CDR3 in DNA: TGTGCCAGCAGTGAATTGGAGGACAGCATCTACGAGCAGTACTTC. Translation: CASSELEDSIYEQYF.

This chain links TRBV30 with TRBJ2-7; the D is unclear. The germline gives CDR1 GTSNPN, CDR2 SVGIG (reference sequence). V was shortened by 3 bases and J by 6 bases, with 9 bases between the two germline ends. There are 11 residues in the CDR3. The CDR3 nucleotides are TGTGCCTGGAGCCCAGGTGGCGAGCAGTACTTC. Amino acids: CAWSPGGEQYF.

The chain couples TRBV7-9 to TRBJ2-7; maybe TRBD1 (5 bases). The CDR3 contains 14 residues. The V gene lost 5 bases and the J gene lost 5 bases, with 16 bases spanning the gap. Germline CDR1 reads SEHNR; CDR2 reads FQNEAQ (reference sequence). CDR3 in DNA: TGTGCCAGCAGCCCCGGGCAGGGTATCGACGAGCAGTACTTC. This sequence encodes CASSPGQGIDEQYF.

The gene calls are TRBV6-6 and TRBJ2-7, with D unclear. Trimming left V 5 bases short and J 1 base short, with 12 bases between. The CDR3 is 14 residues long. Germline-derived CDR1 and CDR2 are MNHNY and SVGAGI (reference sequence). For the CDR3, the DNA is TGTGCCAGCAGTAAATGGGGTGAGTCCTACGAGCAGTACTTC. Its protein is CASSKWGESYEQYF.

This chain connects TRBV6-1 to TRBJ1-5; tentatively, D is TRBD1 (5 bases). CDR3 length equals 16 residues. Trimming cost V 0 bases and J 6 bases, with 15 bases left between them. Germline CDR1 and CDR2: MNHNS and SASEGT. Here the CDR3 DNA reads TGTGCCAGCAGTGAAGCTCCAGGGAGAACGGGTCAGCCCCAGCATTTT. Translated: CASSEAPGRTGQPQHF.

The chain employs TRBV28 and TRBJ2-1, with D perhaps being TRBD1 or TRBD2 (5 bases each). Between the trimmed V and J ends, which lost 4 bases and 5 bases, there was a span of 24 bases. The CDR3 sequence is 18 residues long. The germline gives CDR1 MDHEN, CDR2 SYDVKM. The CDR3 is CASSSTALRGRGNNEQFF. In DNA form, the CDR3 reads TGTGCCAGCAGTTCGACGGCCCTGAGGGGACGGGGAAACAATGAGCAGTTCTTC.

In the case of this clone: This sample includes further DNA sequences coding for the same CDR3. The chain recombines TRBV11-2 with TRBJ1-3; tentative D call: TRBD1 (5 bases). The V gene lost 0 bases and the J gene lost 2 bases, with 5 bases spanning the gap. The CDR3 sequence is 14 residues long. Germline CDR1 and CDR2: SGHAT and FQNNGV. Here the CDR3 reads CASSLDRAGNTIYF. CDR3 nucleotide sequence: TGTGCCAGCAGCTTAGACAGGGCTGGAAACACCATATATTTT. Together with reference TRBV11-2 and TRBJ1-3, the CDR3 gives the full variable domain: EAGVAQSPRYKIIEKRQSVAFWCNPISGHATLYWYQQILGQGPKLLIQFQNNGVVDDSQLPKDRFSAERLKGVDSTLKIQPAKLEDSAVYLCASSLDRAGNTIYFGEGSWLTVV.

This chain joins TRBV7-3 and TRBJ2-6, with D perhaps TRBD1 (6 bases). This CDR3 comprises 17 residues. V shed 5 bases and J shed 0 bases, with 14 bases lying between them. The germline V gene has CDR1 SGHTA and CDR2 FQGTGA. Here the CDR3 reads CASSAQGLYSGANVLTF. The DNA for the CDR3 is TGTGCCAGCAGCGCACAGGGATTATACTCTGGGGCCAACGTCCTGACTTTC.

Details on this clone: Sequence at one end of the junction differs from germline and may be a read error. The V gene is TRBV6-6, the J gene TRBJ1-1, with 8 bases matching TRBD1. Germline V CDR1 and CDR2: MNHNY, SVGAGI (reference sequence). The CDR3 is 13 residues long. For the CDR3, the DNA is TGTGCCAGCACTTACAGGGGGTACACTGAAGCTTTCTTT. This gives the protein CASTYRGYTEAFF.

In regard to this clone: Within the sample, other DNA sequences also encode this same CDR3. This chain links TRBV28 with TRBJ2-7; D gene unclear. From germline, CDR1 is MDHEN and CDR2 SYDVKM. The CDR3 is 12 amino acids. Trimming removed 2 bases at V and 3 bases at J, with 5 bases between. CDR3 sequence: CASSLLGYEQYF. Here the CDR3 DNA reads TGTGCCAGCAGTTTACTCGGCTACGAGCAGTACTTC.

J is TRBJ2-7 and V is TRBV9; 9 nucleotides line up with TRBD1. The length of the CDR3 is 15 residues. The ends lost 3 bases at V and 4 bases at J; junction bases unmatched: 8. Per germline, CDR1 SGDLS and CDR2 YYNGEE. The CDR3 region is CASSARDRDVYEQYF. The CDR3 bases are TGTGCCAGCAGCGCCCGGGACAGGGACGTTTACGAGCAGTACTTC.

The rearrangement uses TRBV2 and TRBJ2-3; the match to TRBD2 covers 13 bases. From germline, CDR1 is SNHLY and CDR2 FYNNEI. This CDR3 region has 20 residues. Unmatched junction bases numbered 18, after V lost 7 bases and J lost 2 bases. CDR3 nucleotide sequence: TGTGCCAGCAACCCCCTTGGCAGCTTAGGGACTAGCGGGAACACAGATACGCAGTATTTT. It yields the protein CASNPLGSLGTSGNTDTQYF.

The rearrangement joins TRBV7-9 to TRBJ1-3, with D unclear. CDR1 SEHNR and CDR2 FQNEAQ come from the germline V gene (reference sequence). The CDR3 covers 15 residues. V was pared by 5 bases and J by 4 bases, with 15 bases between. The CDR3 DNA reads TGTGCCAGCAGCCCCGGTCCCTCGGAGGGAAACACCATATATTTT. Its protein product is CASSPGPSEGNTIYF.

The chain employs TRBV5-6 and TRBJ1-5; D is uncertain. Germline lookup yields CDR1 SGHDT and CDR2 YYEEEE. The CDR3 spans 16 residues. The V end was cut by 1 base, the J end by 3 bases, with 14 bases between. The DNA for the CDR3 is TGTGCCAGCAGCTTGTACCGGCAGGACCCCAATCAGCCCCAGCATTTT. Protein: CASSLYRQDPNQPQHF.

This rearrangement joins TRBV28 to TRBJ2-7; D possibly corresponds to TRBD1 (6 bases). There are 14 residues in the CDR3. The ends were cut back, 5 bases at V and 3 bases at J, with 14 bases in the middle. Germline CDR1 and CDR2: MDHEN and SYDVKM. CDR3 nucleotides: TGTGCCAGCAGTAAGGCCAGGGGCTTCTACGAGCAGTACTTC. Its protein product is CASSKARGFYEQYF.

The chain joins TRBV15 to TRBJ1-1, with D perhaps TRBD1 (5 bases). Germline V lookup: CDR1 LNHNV, CDR2 YYDKDF (reference sequence). This CDR3 is built from 13 residues. Trimming took off 5 bases at V and 1 base at J, with 8 bases between the two ends. CDR3 loop: CATSGGENTEAFF. DNA for the CDR3: TGTGCCACCAGCGGGGGGGAGAACACTGAAGCTTTCTTT.

The chain employs TRBV28 and TRBJ1-2; TRBD1 matches at 9 bases. There are 15 residues in the CDR3. V shed 2 bases, J shed 8 bases, and the junction held 9 bases outside the gene matches. Germline V gene data show CDR1 as MDHEN and CDR2 as SYDVKM. CDR3 DNA sequence: TGTGCCAGCAGTTTAGCCGGGACAGGGTCAATGGGCTACACCTTC. This codes for CASSLAGTGSMGYTF.

This rearrangement joins TRBV29-1 to TRBJ2-7; D assignment may be TRBD1 or TRBD2 (5 bases each). V was clipped by 6 bases and J by 2 bases, with 17 bases between them. This CDR3 is built from 14 residues. From germline, CDR1 is SQVTM and CDR2 ANQGSEA. The CDR3 bases are TGCAGCGTGCGAGACGGGGCCAGCGCCTACGAGCAGTACTTC. Translation: CSVRDGASAYEQYF.

The chain joins TRBV6-5 to TRBJ2-2; D is possibly TRBD1 (6 bases). V dropped 0 bases and J dropped 3 bases, with 11 bases sitting between them. This CDR3 has 16 residues. Germline loops: CDR1 MNHEY, CDR2 SVGAGI. The CDR3 reads CASSYSSGVDTGELFF. The DNA of the CDR3 is TGTGCCAGCAGTTACTCGTCAGGGGTGGACACCGGGGAGCTGTTTTTT.

This clone was recorded once. The chain carries TRBV19 and TRBJ2-5, with a possible D match to TRBD2 (6 bases). The DNA end is a closer match to TRBJ2-7, so the J assignment may be wrong. The CDR3 totals 15 residues. From germline, CDR1 is LNHDA and CDR2 SQIVND (reference sequence). CDR3 DNA sequence: TGTGCCAGTAGTATAGCCCTAGCGACACCCTACGAGCAGTACTTC. This gives the protein CASSIALATPYEQYF.